The source of this TCR beta chain is a study of cytomegalovirus exposure and HLA in healthy donors. General study findings and limits: Previous analysis showed most TCR beta V segments were productive about 90% or about 30% of the time. In a later analysis, V- and J-gene trimming of beta chains associated with a DCLRE1C missense variant, replicated independently. Some V segments could not be told apart, so they were left out, TRBV6-2 and TRBV6-3 among them.

Each donor was nominally healthy when sampled (though unrecorded immune exposures were likely). Germline loops: CDR1 SEHNR, CDR2 FQNEAQ (reference sequence). This CDR3 has 15 amino acids. V lost 5 bases, J lost 2 bases, and 10 bases lay in between. Remarks on this clone: What it recognizes is unknown.

In the PCR, 60 Vbeta and 13 Jbeta primers were used. Data came from immunoSEQ multiplex PCR; TCRdb stores just in-frame clones and leaves some out. The table includes about 120,000 clones, about 79% detected once. This sequence was found in a man aged 25 to 45 in good health and CMV-seropositive. What was sequenced was PBMCs. The V call is TRBV7-9, the J call TRBJ2-6; tentative D call: TRBD1 (5 bases). In DNA form, the CDR3 reads TGTGCCAGCAGCCATCGGACAACTGGGGCCAACGTCCTGACTTTC. Amino acid sequence: CASSHRTTGANVLTF.